This T cell receptor (beta chain) came from a study of cytomegalovirus exposure and HLA in healthy donors. With respect to this clone: As yet, its antigen is unknown.

The PCR had 60 Vbeta and 13 Jbeta primers. Measured with immunoSEQ multiplex PCR; TCRdb has only the in-frame clones, and not every one. The sample shows about 130,000 clones, over 80% of them seen only once. Study observations and caveats: Certain sequence variants were highly shared and formed a cluster, and this cluster was likely a sequencing artifact. As a later analysis showed, a missense DCLRE1C variant was linked to trimming of TCR beta V- and J-genes. Under in vitro conditions, a few CMV-associated chains were confirmed as specific for CMV antigens.

Sequencing used PBMCs. The receptor was derived from a young man in good health and CMV-seropositive.

The CDR3 here is CASSTKIQPQHF. CDR3 nucleotide sequence: TGTGCCAGTAGCACTAAGATCCAGCCCCAGCATTTT. The chain combines TRBV19 with TRBJ1-5; no clear D gene. CDR1 and CDR2 from the germline V gene are LNHDA and SQIVND (reference sequence). The ends were cut back, 6 bases at V and 7 bases at J, with 10 bases in the middle. CDR3 length: 12 amino acids.